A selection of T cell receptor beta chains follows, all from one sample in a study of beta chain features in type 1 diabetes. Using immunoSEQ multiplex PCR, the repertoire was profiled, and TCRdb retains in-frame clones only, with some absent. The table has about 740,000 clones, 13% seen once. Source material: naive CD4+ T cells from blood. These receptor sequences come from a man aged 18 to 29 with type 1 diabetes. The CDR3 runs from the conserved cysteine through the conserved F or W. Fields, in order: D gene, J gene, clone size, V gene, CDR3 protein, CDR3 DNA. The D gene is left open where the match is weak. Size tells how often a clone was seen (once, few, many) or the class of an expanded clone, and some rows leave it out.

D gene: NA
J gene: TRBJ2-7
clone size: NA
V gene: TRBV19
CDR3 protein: CASSISPPYEQYF
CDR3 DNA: TGTGCCAGTAGTATCAGTCCGCCCTACGAGCAGTACTTC

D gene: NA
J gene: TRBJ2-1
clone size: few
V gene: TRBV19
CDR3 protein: CASSAWDTDGDEQFF
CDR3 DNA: TGTGCCAGTAGTGCCTGGGACACAGACGGCGATGAGCAGTTCTTC

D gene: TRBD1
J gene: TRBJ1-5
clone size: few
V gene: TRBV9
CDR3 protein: CASSVGQGGQPQHF
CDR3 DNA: TGTGCCAGCAGCGTGGGACAGGGTGGTCAGCCCCAGCATTTT

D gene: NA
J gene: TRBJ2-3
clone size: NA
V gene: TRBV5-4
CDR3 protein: CASSFPGTDTQYF
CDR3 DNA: TGTGCCAGCAGCTTCCCAGGCACAGATACGCAGTATTTT

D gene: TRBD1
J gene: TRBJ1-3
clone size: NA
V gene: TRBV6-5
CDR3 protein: CASIPGQGGNTIYF
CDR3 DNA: TGTGCCAGCATCCCCGGACAGGGTGGAAACACCATATATTTT

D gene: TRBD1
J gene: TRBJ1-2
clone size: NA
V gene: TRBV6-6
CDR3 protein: CASSLRQGSYGYTF
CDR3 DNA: TGTGCCAGCAGTTTGCGACAGGGCAGCTATGGCTACACCTTC

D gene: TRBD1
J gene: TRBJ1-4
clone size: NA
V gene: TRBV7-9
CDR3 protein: CASSPRTGRTEKLFF
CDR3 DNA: TGTGCCAGCAGCCCCAGGACAGGGAGGACCGAAAAACTGTTTTTT

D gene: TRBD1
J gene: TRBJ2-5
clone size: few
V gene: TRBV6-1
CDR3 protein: CASSEFGTGTSETQYF
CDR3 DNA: TGTGCCAGCAGTGAATTCGGGACAGGGACCTCAGAGACCCAGTACTTC

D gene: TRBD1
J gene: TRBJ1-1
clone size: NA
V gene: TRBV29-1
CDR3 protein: CSVQGALNTEAFF
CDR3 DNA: TGCAGCGTACAGGGGGCCCTAAACACTGAAGCTTTCTTT

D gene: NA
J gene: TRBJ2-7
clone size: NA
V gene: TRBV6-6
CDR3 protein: CASSLNTVSHEQYF
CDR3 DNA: TGTGCCAGCAGTTTGAACACCGTCAGCCACGAGCAGTACTTC

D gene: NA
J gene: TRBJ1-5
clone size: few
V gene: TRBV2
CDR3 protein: CASSRNRQYQPQHF
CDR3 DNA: TGTGCCAGCAGTAGGAATCGACAGTATCAGCCCCAGCATTTT

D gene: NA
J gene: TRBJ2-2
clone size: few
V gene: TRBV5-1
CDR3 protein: CASSLAGAINTGELFF
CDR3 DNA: TGCGCCAGCAGCTTGGCGGGGGCTATAAACACCGGGGAGCTGTTTTTT

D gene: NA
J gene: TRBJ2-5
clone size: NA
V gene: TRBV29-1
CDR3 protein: CSVETYQETQYF
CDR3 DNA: TGCAGCGTTGAGACCTACCAAGAGACCCAGTACTTC

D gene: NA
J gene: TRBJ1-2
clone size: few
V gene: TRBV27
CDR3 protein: CASSFLDYDGYTF
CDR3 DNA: TGTGCCAGCAGTTTTCTAGATTACGATGGCTACACCTTC

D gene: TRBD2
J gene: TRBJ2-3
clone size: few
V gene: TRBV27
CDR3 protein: CASSFREGDTQYF
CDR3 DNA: TGTGCCAGCAGTTTCAGGGAGGGAGATACGCAGTATTTT

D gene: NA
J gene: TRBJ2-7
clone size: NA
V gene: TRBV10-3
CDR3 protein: CAISVPTSYEQYF
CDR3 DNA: TGTGCCATCAGTGTACCTACATCCTACGAGCAGTACTTC

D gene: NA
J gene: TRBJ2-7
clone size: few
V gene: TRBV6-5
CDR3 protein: CASSERQTYEQYF
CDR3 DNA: TGTGCCAGCAGTGAAAGACAGACCTACGAGCAGTACTTC

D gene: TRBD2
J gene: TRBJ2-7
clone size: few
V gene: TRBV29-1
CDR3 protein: CSVEPSSGGPSEQYF
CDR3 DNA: TGCAGCGTTGAGCCGTCTAGCGGGGGGCCGAGCGAGCAGTACTTC

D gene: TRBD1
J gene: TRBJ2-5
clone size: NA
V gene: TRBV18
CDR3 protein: CASSPETGGETQYF
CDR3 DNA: TGTGCCAGCTCACCAGAGACAGGGGGCGAGACCCAGTACTTC

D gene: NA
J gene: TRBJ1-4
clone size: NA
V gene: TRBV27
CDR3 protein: CASSLWPEGEKLFF
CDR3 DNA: TGTGCCAGCAGTTTGTGGCCCGAGGGGGAAAAACTGTTTTTT

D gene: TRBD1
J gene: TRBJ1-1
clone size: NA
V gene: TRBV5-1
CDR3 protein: CASSPDRELAEAFF
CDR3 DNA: TGCGCCAGCAGCCCCGACAGGGAATTGGCTGAAGCTTTCTTT

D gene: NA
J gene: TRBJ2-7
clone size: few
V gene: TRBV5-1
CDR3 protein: CASSLAGETYEQYF
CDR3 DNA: TGCGCCAGCAGCTTGGCCGGGGAAACCTACGAGCAGTACTTC

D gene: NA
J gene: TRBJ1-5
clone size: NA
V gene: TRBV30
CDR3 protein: CAWSAGDGQPQHF
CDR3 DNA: TGTGCCTGGAGTGCGGGGGACGGACAGCCCCAGCATTTT

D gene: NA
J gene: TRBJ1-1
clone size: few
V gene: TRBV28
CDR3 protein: CATRWGTEAFF
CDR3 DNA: TGTGCCACCCGGTGGGGGACTGAAGCTTTCTTT

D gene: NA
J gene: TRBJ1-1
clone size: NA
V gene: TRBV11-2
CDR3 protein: CASSFVGGTEAFF
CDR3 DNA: TGTGCCAGCAGCTTCGTCGGGGGGACTGAAGCTTTCTTT

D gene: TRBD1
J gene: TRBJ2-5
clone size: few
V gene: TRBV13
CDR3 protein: CASSVQGARETQYF
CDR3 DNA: TGTGCCAGCAGCGTCCAGGGGGCGCGGGAGACCCAGTACTTC

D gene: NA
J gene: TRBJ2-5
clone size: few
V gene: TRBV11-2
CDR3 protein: CASSLYGGQETQYF
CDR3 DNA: TGTGCCAGCAGCTTGTACGGGGGCCAAGAGACCCAGTACTTC

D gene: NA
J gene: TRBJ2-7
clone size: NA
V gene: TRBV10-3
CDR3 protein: CAISESVGTYEQYF
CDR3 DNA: TGTGCCATCAGTGAGTCAGTAGGGACCTACGAGCAGTACTTC

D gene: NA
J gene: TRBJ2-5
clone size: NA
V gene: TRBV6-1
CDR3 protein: CASRPGGEETQYF
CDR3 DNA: TGTGCCTCACGTCCAGGGGGGGAAGAGACCCAGTACTTC

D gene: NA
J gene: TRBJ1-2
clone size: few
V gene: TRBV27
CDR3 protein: CASSSRDGYGYTF
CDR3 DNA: TGTGCCAGCAGTTCGAGGGATGGCTATGGCTACACCTTC

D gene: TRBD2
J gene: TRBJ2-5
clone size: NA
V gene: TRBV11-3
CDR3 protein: CASRLTSGGTNQETQYF
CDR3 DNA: TGTGCCAGCAGGTTGACTAGCGGGGGAACAAACCAAGAGACCCAGTACTTC

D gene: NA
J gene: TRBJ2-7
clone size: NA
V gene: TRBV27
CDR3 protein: CASSFRRVESYEQYF
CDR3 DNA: TGTGCCAGCAGTTTTAGGAGGGTGGAATCCTACGAGCAGTACTTC

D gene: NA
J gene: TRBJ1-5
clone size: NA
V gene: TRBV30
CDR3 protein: CAWNRRSNQPQHF
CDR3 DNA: TGTGCCTGGAACAGGCGTAGCAATCAGCCCCAGCATTTT

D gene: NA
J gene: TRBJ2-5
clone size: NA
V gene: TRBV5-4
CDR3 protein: CASSLVFGSGASQETQYF
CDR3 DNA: TGTGCCAGCAGCTTGGTATTTGGGTCGGGGGCGAGCCAAGAGACCCAGTACTTC

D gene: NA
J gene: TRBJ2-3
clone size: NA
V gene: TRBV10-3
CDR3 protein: CAISEFRTGTDTQYF
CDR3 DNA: TGTGCCATCAGTGAGTTCCGGACAGGCACAGATACGCAGTATTTT

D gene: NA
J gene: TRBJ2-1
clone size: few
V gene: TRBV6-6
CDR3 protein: CASSYSPFAGDEQFF
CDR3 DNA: TGTGCCAGCAGTTACTCCCCCTTTGCAGGGGATGAGCAGTTCTTC

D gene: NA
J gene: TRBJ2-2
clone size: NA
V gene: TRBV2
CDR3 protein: CASSEAGAKNTGELFF
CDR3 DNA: TGTGCCAGCAGTGAAGCGGGTGCTAAGAACACCGGGGAGCTGTTTTTT

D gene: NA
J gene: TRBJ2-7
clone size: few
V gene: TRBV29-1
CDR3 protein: CSVEVETAPYEQYF
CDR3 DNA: TGCAGCGTTGAAGTCGAGACAGCCCCCTACGAGCAGTACTTC

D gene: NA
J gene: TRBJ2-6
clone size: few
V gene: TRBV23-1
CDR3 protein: CASSRRRESGANVLTF
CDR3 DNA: TGCGCCAGCAGTCGGCGACGGGAGTCTGGGGCCAACGTCCTGACTTTC

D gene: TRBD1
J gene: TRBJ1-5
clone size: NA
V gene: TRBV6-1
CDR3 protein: CASSLGQLNQPQHF
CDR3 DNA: TGTGCCAGCAGCTTGGGACAGTTAAATCAGCCCCAGCATTTT

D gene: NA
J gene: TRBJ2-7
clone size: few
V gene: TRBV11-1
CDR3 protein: CASRHPRIPYEQYF
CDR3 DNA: TGTGCCAGCAGGCACCCCAGGATACCCTACGAGCAGTACTTC

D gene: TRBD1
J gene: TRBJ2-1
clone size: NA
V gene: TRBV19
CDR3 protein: CASSIAPGQGDYNEQFF
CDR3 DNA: TGTGCCAGTAGTATTGCTCCGGGACAGGGGGATTACAATGAGCAGTTCTTC

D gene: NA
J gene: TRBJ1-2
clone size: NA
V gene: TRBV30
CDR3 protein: CAWRGLGDNNYGYTF
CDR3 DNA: TGTGCCTGGAGGGGGCTTGGGGACAATAACTATGGCTACACCTTC

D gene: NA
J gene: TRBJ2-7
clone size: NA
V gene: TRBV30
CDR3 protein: CAWRSTLYEQYF
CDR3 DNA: TGTGCCTGGAGGAGTACTCTCTACGAGCAGTACTTC

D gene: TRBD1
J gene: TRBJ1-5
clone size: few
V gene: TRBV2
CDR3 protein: CASSGTGGQPQHF
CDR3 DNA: TGTGCCAGCAGTGGGACAGGGGGTCAGCCCCAGCATTTT